What follows are 13 T cell receptor beta chains derived from one specimen sequenced in a study of technical replicates of blood from a handful of donors. Measured with immunoSEQ multiplex PCR; TCRdb has only the in-frame clones, and not every one. The repertoire includes 30,000 to 40,000 clones, about 92% of them detected once, and about 4% sits in the top ten. The specimen was PBMCs. These receptors were collected from a human donor in good health. Some clones in this sample may be carry-over from other donors' samples.

The rearrangement uses TRBV11-3 and TRBJ2-1, with 8 bases aligning to TRBD2. J lost 5 bases, V lost 2 bases, and 5 bases had no gene match. This CDR3 spans 15 amino acids. Germline lookup yields CDR1 SGHNT and CDR2 YENEEA. The CDR3 sequence: CASSLSGLADNEQFF. The CDR3 DNA reads as TGTGCCAGCAGCTTATCTGGACTAGCAGACAATGAGCAGTTCTTC.

This chain connects TRBV2 to TRBJ1-2, with 11 bases aligning to TRBD1. After removal of 2 bases from V and 6 bases from J, the junction contained 8 bases not matched to a gene. CDR1 SNHLY and CDR2 FYNNEI come from the germline V gene. The CDR3 has 16 residues. The DNA of the CDR3 is TGTGCCAGCAGTGAATGGCAACCGGGACAGGGGGATGGCTACACCTTC. Translated: CASSEWQPGQGDGYTF.

CDR3 region: CASSSLTSGGPGWRQYF. CDR3 bases: TGTGCCAGCAGCTCTCTCACTAGCGGGGGCCCGGGATGGAGGCAGTACTTC. The chain couples TRBV7-2 to TRBJ2-7; 11 bases are a match to TRBD2. Germline V CDR1 and CDR2: SGHTA, FQGNSA. This CDR3 comprises 17 residues. Losses at the gene ends were 4 bases for V and 9 bases for J; bases not matched to a gene: 17. Full variable domain (missing parts from reference TRBV7-2 and TRBJ2-7): GAGVSQSPSNKVTEKGKDVELRCDPISGHTALYWYRQSLGQGLEFLIYFQGNSAPDKSGLPSDRFSAERTGGSVSTLTIQRTQQEDSAVYLCASSSLTSGGPGWRQYFGPGTRLTVT.

The rearrangement links TRBV29-1 to TRBJ1-1; 9 bases are shared with TRBD1. The germline V gene encodes CDR1 SQVTM and CDR2 ANQGSEA. The CDR3 sequence is 13 residues long. Trimming at V came to 5 bases and at J to 6 bases, leaving 7 bases not matched to a gene. The CDR3 sequence: CSVTWTGVSEAFF. DNA of the CDR3: TGCAGCGTTACCTGGACAGGGGTTTCTGAAGCTTTCTTT.

The chain couples TRBV9 to TRBJ1-2; D may be TRBD1 (6 bases). The germline V gene encodes CDR1 SGDLS and CDR2 YYNGEE. The CDR3 consists of 12 residues. Trimming cost V 6 bases and J 2 bases, with 8 bases left between them. CDR3 sequence (DNA): TGTGCCAGCAACAGGGAGAACTATGGCTACACCTTC. Its protein is CASNRENYGYTF.

This clone was seen more than once but under ten times. The chain joins TRBV7-8 to TRBJ2-7, with 7 bases matching TRBD1. J gave up 2 bases and V 8 bases, and 3 bases lay outside the gene matches. This CDR3 spans 12 amino acids. Per germline, CDR1 SGHVS and CDR2 FQNEAQ. CDR3 region: CASGDRAYEQYF. CDR3 DNA: TGTGCCAGCGGTGACAGGGCCTACGAGCAGTACTTC.

The chain recombines TRBV11-3 with TRBJ2-3; TRBD2 agrees at 9 bases. Germline V lookup: CDR1 SGHNT, CDR2 YENEEA. J lost 1 base, V lost 0 bases, and 2 bases had no gene match. The CDR3 contains 16 residues. CDR3 amino acids: CASSLESSGGTDTQYF. The CDR3 DNA reads as TGTGCCAGCAGCTTAGAATCTAGCGGGGGCACAGATACGCAGTATTTT.

V usage is TRBV6-5 and J usage is TRBJ1-2; 10 bases agree with TRBD1. Germline loops: CDR1 MNHEY, CDR2 SVGAGI. This CDR3 has 13 residues. The trim removed 6 bases at V and 8 bases at J, leaving 6 bases unmatched. DNA for the CDR3: TGTGCCAGCAGCCGACAGGGGGCGGGGGGCTACACCTTC. It codes for CASSRQGAGGYTF.

This chain links TRBV6-5 with TRBJ1-6; the match to TRBD1 covers 9 bases. With V trimmed by 4 bases and J by 10 bases, 2 bases remained unmatched. From germline, CDR1 is MNHEY and CDR2 SVGAGI. The CDR3 totals 13 residues. The CDR3 bases are TGTGCCAGCAGTTCGACAGGGGGATCACCCCTCCACTTT. Residues: CASSSTGGSPLHF.

This clone was detected once. This rearrangement joins TRBV4-3 to TRBJ1-6; perhaps TRBD1 as D (5 bases). Germline V lookup: CDR1 LGHNA, CDR2 YSLEER. V lost 0 bases to trimming and J lost 8 bases, with 11 bases between them. The length of the CDR3 is 15 residues. The CDR3 region is CASSQDSGGDSPLHF. CDR3 nucleotides: TGCGCCAGCAGCCAAGACTCCGGGGGAGATTCACCCCTCCACTTT.

This clone was observed once. This chain links TRBV20-1 with TRBJ1-1; D call uncertain. The length of the CDR3 is 11 residues. The germline V gene encodes CDR1 DFQATT and CDR2 SNEGSKA (reference sequence). Deletions cut 6 bases from V and 5 bases from J, with 10 bases between. CDR3 DNA sequence: TGCAGTGCCACGCGGTGGACTGAAGCTTTCTTT. The encoded protein is CSATRWTEAFF.

The chain joins TRBV7-2 to TRBJ2-5, with 9 bases identical to TRBD1. Germline CDR1 reads SGHTA; CDR2 reads FQGNSA. Trimming took 3 bases from V and 2 from J; bases not matched to a gene: 7. The CDR3 loop spans 16 amino acids. CDR3 residues: CASSFRQGGGQETQYF. As DNA, the CDR3 is TGTGCCAGCAGCTTTCGACAGGGGGGTGGGCAAGAGACCCAGTACTTC. Combining the CDR3 with reference TRBV7-2 and TRBJ2-5 gives the whole variable domain GAGVSQSPSNKVTEKGKDVELRCDPISGHTALYWYRQSLGQGLEFLIYFQGNSAPDKSGLPSDRFSAERTGGSVSTLTIQRTQQEDSAVYLCASSFRQGGGQETQYFGPGTRLLVL.

The chain is built from TRBV6-5 and TRBJ2-7; 12 bases map to TRBD2. Germline assignment: CDR1 MNHEY and CDR2 SVGAGI. The J segment lost 6 bases and the V segment lost 6 bases, leaving 9 bases of the junction unmatched. The CDR3 length is 15 residues. DNA for the CDR3: TGTGCCAGCAGCCCCGGACTAGCGGGACCTCTCGAGCAGTACTTC. Residues: CASSPGLAGPLEQYF.